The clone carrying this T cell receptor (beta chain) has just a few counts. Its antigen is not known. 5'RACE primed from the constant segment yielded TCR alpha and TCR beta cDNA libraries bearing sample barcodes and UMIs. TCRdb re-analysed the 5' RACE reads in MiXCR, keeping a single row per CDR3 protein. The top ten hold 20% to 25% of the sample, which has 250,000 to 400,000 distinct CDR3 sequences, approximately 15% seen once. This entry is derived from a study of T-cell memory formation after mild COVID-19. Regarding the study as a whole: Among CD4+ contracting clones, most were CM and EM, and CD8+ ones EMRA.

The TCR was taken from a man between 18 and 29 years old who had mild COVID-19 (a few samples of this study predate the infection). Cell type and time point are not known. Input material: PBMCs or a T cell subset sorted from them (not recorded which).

CDR3 sequence: CASSLLLSNQPQHF. For the CDR3, the DNA is TGTGCCAGCAGTTTACTCCTAAGCAATCAGCCCCAGCATTTT. This chain links TRBV12-3 or TRBV12-4 with TRBJ1-5; D is ambiguous. The CDR3 consists of 14 residues. V was trimmed by 2 bases and J by 1 base, leaving 6 bases between them.